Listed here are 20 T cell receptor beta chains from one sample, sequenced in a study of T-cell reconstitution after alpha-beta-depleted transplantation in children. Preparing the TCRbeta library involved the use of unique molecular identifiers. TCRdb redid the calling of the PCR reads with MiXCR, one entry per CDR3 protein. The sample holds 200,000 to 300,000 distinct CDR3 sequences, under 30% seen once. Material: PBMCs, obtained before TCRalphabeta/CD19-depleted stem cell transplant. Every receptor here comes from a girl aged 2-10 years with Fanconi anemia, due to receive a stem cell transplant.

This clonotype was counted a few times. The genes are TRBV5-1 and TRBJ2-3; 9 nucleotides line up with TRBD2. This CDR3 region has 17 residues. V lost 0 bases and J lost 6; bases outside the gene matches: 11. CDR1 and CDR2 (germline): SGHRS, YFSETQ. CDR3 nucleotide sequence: TGCGCCAGCAGCTTGGTAGCGGGACTAGCATCCGCCGATACGCAGTATTTT. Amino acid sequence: CASSLVAGLASADTQYF.

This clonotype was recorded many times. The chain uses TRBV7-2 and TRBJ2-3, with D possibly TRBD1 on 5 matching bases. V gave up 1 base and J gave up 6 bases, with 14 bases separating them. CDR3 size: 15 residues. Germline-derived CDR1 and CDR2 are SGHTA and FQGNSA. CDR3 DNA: TGTGCCAGCAGCTTAGGAATGCAGGGTTCGGATACGCAGTATTTT. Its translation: CASSLGMQGSDTQYF.

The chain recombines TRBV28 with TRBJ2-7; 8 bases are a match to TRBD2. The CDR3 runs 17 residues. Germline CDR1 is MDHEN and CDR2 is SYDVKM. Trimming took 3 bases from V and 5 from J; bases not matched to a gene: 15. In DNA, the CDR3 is TGTGCCAGCAGTTTTGGGATGAGGGTAGCGGGGCTCGACGAGCAGTACTTC. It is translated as CASSFGMRVAGLDEQYF.

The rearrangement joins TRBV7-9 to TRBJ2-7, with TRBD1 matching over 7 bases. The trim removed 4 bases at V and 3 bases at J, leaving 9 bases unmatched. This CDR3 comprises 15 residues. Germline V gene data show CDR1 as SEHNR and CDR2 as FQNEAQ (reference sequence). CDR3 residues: CASSSSGTAFYEQYF. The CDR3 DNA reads TGTGCCAGCAGCTCCTCGGGGACAGCGTTCTACGAGCAGTACTTC.

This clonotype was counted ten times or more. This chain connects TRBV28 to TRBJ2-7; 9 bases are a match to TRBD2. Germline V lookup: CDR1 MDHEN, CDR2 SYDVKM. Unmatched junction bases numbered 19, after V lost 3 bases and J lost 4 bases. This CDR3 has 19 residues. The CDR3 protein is CASSFPPLAGSKGRYEQYF. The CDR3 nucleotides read TGTGCCAGCAGTTTCCCCCCCCTAGCGGGATCTAAAGGCCGATACGAGCAGTACTTC.

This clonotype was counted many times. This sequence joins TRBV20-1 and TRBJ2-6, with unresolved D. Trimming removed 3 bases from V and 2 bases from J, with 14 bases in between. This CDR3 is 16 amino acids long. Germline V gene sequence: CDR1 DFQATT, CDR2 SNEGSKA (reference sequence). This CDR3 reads CSASKLGMAGANVLTF. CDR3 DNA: TGCAGTGCTAGCAAGCTAGGAATGGCTGGGGCCAACGTCCTGACTTTC.

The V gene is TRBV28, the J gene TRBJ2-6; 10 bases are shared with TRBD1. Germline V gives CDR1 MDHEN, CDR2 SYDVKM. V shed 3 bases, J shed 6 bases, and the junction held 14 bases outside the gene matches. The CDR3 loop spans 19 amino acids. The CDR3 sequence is CASSFSGTGEQVVANVLTF. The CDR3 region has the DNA TGTGCCAGCAGTTTCTCCGGGACAGGGGAGCAAGTAGTGGCCAACGTCCTGACTTTC.

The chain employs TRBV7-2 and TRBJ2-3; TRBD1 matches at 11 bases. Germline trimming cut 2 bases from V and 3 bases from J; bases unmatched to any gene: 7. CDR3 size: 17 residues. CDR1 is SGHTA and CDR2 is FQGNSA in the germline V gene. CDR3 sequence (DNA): TGTGCCAGCAGCTTAATACCGGGACAGGGGGAAACAGATACGCAGTATTTT. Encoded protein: CASSLIPGQGETDTQYF.

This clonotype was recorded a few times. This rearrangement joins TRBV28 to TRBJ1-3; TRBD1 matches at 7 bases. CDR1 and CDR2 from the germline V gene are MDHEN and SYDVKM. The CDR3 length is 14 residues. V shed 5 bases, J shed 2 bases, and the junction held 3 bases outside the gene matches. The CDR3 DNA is TGTGCCAGCAGTCCCGGGACAGCTGGAAACACCATATATTTT. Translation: CASSPGTAGNTIYF.

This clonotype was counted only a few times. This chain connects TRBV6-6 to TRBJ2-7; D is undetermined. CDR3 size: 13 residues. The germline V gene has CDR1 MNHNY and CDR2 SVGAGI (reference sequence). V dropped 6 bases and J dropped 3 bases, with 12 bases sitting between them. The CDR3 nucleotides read TGTGCCAGCAGCCGGACCCTGGACTACGAGCAGTACTTC. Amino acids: CASSRTLDYEQYF.

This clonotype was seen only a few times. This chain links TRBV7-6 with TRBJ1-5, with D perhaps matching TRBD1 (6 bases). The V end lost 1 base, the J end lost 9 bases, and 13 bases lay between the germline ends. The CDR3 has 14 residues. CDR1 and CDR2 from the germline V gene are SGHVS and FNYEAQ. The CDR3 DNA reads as TGTGCCAGCAGCTTAGGGTCAGGGGATGGGCCCCAGCATTTT. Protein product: CASSLGSGDGPQHF.

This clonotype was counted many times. Here the CDR3 DNA reads TGCAGTGCCACAGACAGGGCAGGGGACACCGGGGAGCTGTTTTTT. Amino acids: CSATDRAGDTGELFF. The chain uses TRBV20-1 and TRBJ2-2; 7 nucleotides match TRBD1. The CDR3 is 15 residues long. V lost 6 bases to trimming and J lost 3 bases; unmatched junction nucleotides: 10. The V gene's germline CDR1 is DFQATT and CDR2 SNEGSKA (reference sequence).

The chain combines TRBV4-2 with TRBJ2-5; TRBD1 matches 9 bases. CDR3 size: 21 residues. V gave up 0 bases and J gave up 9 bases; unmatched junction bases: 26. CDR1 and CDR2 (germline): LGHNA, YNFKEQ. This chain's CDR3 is CASSQDFWAIRYGTGTPAQYF. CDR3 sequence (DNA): TGTGCCAGCAGCCAAGATTTTTGGGCGATTCGGTACGGGACAGGGACCCCGGCCCAGTACTTC.

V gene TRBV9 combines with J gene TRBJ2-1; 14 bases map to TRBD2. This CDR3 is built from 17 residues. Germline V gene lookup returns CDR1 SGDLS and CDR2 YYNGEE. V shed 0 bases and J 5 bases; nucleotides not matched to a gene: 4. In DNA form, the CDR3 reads TGTGCCAGCAGCGTAGATCCGGGACTAGCGGGAGACAATGAGCAGTTCTTC. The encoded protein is CASSVDPGLAGDNEQFF. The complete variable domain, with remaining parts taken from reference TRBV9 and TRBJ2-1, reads DSGVTQTPKHLITATGQRVTLRCSPRSGDLSVYWYQQSLDQGLQFLIQYYNGEERAKGNILERFSAQQFPDLHSELNLSSLELGDSALYFCASSVDPGLAGDNEQFFGPGTRLTVL.

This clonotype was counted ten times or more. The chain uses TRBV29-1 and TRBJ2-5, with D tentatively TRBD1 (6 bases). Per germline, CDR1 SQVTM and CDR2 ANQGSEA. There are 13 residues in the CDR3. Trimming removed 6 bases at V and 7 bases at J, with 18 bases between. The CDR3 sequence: CSVAGQPPWTQYF. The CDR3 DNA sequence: TGCAGCGTCGCAGGACAGCCGCCATGGACCCAGTACTTC.

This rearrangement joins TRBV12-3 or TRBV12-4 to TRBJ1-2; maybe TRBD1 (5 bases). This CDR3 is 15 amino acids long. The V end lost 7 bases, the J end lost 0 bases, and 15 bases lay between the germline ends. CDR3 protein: CASTNGGEANYGYTF. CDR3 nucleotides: TGTGCCAGCACTAACGGGGGGGAAGCTAACTATGGCTACACCTTC.

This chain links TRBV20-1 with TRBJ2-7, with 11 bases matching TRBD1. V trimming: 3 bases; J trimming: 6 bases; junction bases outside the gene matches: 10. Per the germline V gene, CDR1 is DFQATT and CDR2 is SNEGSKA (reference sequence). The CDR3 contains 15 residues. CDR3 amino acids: CSASGGSGTGGEQYF. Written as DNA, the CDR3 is TGCAGTGCTAGCGGTGGCTCCGGGACAGGGGGCGAGCAGTACTTC.

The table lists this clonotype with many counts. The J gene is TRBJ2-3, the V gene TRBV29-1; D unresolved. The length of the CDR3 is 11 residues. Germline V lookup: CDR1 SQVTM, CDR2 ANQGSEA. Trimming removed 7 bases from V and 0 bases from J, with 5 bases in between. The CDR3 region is CSGKSTDTQYF. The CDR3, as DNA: TGCAGCGGGAAAAGCACAGATACGCAGTATTTT.

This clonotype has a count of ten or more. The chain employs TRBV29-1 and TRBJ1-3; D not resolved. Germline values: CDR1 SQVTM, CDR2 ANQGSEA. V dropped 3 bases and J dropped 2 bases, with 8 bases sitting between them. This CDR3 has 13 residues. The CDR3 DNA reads TGCAGCGTTGAGTATACAGCTGGAAACACCATATATTTT. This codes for CSVEYTAGNTIYF.

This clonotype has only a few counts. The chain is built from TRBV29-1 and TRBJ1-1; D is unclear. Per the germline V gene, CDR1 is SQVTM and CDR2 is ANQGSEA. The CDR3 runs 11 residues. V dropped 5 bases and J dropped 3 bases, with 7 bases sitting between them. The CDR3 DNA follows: TGCAGCGTTCAGAGTTACACTGAAGCTTTCTTT. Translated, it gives CSVQSYTEAFF. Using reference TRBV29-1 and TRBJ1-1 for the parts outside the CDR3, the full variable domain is SAVISQKPSRDICQRGTSLTIQCQVDSQVTMMFWYRQQPGQSLTLIATANQGSEATYESGFVIDKFPISRPNLTFSTLTVSNMSPEDSSIYLCSVQSYTEAFFGQGTRLTVV.